The rows below give T cell receptor beta chains drawn from one sample of a study of blood T cell repertoires in COVID-19. Data came from immunoSEQ multiplex PCR; TCRdb stores just in-frame clones and leaves some out. The sample shows about 180,000 clones, roughly nine tenths of them seen only once. The specimen was peripheral blood. The receptors derive from an older man with active or convalescent COVID-19. CDR3s include the opening cysteine and the closing phenylalanine or tryptophan.

TRBJ2-1,TRBV5-8,CASRPEGDRVYNEQFF
TRBJ1-5,TRBV5-1,CASSLSGGGNQPQHF
TRBJ1-4,TRBV6-5,CASSYGDSNNEKLFF
TRBJ1-5,TRBV2,CASSYLSGDQPQHF
TRBJ2-1,TRBV5-1,CASSLVPAYNEQFF
TRBJ1-6,TRBV12-2,CASRLLGQLNSPLHF
TRBJ1-5,TRBV19,CASTFETGINSNQPQHF
TRBJ1-2,TRBV18,CASSPTAAGWDGYTF
TRBJ2-7,TRBV7-2,CASSLGGAGGLYEQYF
TRBJ2-7,TRBV11-3,CASSQGAAASRDEQYF
TRBJ2-3,TRBV19,CASRGMGTGTDTQYF
TRBJ2-2,TRBV7-9,CASSLMSTGELFF
TRBJ2-2,TRBV6-5,CASNRQGTGELFF
TRBJ2-3,TRBV27,CASSSPTSGSLYIATDTQYF
TRBJ1-2,TRBV7-9,CASSLAGQELNYGYTF
TRBJ1-2,TRBV14,CASSQDPSGGYTF
TRBJ1-6,TRBV18,CASSPIPGQGYNSPLHF
TRBJ1-5,TRBV11-2,CASSWDREGDPQHF
TRBJ1-2,TRBV2,CASSDEARGGVGNYGYTF
TRBJ1-5,TRBV11-2,CASTLAGGSNQPQHF
TRBJ1-6,TRBV19,CASSISAATNSPLHF
TRBJ1-2,TRBV12-3/TRBV12-4,CASSLGRYGYTF
TRBJ2-1,TRBV12-3/TRBV12-4,CASSRGSYNEQFF
TRBJ1-2,TRBV15,CATSRVLDRSNYGYTF
TRBJ1-6,TRBV9,CASSVGTDNSPLHF
TRBJ2-7,TRBV10-3,CAISVGGSYEQYF
TRBJ2-5,TRBV6-5,CASRLPGGAETQYF
TRBJ2-1,TRBV4-3,CASSQASGVEQFF
TRBJ2-7,TRBV19,CASSIRPEGPEQYF
TRBJ1-3,TRBV4-3,CASSQDRDRGNTIYF
TRBJ1-4,TRBV19,CASSQVQGSVPNEKLFF
TRBJ2-2,TRBV7-8,CASSFRSLANTGELFF
TRBJ1-4,TRBV5-1,CASSLPLGTAGEKLFF